This T cell receptor beta chain was profiled in a study of glioma-infiltrating T cells. TCR alpha and beta CDR3 regions were amplified from RNA using iRepertoire nested multiplex PCR. From the multiplex PCR reads, TCRdb called clonotypes with MiXCR, one entry per CDR3 protein. The sample lists about 140,000 distinct CDR3 sequences; more than 35% were seen once. The V gene's germline CDR1 is SNHLY and CDR2 FYNNEI. CDR3 size: 14 residues. V was trimmed by 6 bases and J by 8 bases, leaving 17 bases between them. This clonotype was seen more than once but under ten times. The antigen is undetermined. Regarding the study as a whole: CDR3 overlap between tissue and blood was very small.

The TCR comes from a human donor with low-grade glioma or glioblastoma, undergoing nonglioma brain surgery, or in good health (not recorded which). Sequencing input: glioma tissue, nonneoplastic brain tissue, or PBMCs (not recorded which). This rearrangement joins TRBV2 to TRBJ2-1; D is undetermined. The CDR3 bases are TGTGCCAGCAGAGACCGCTTCCTCTCCGATGAGCAGTTCTTC. This encodes CASRDRFLSDEQFF.